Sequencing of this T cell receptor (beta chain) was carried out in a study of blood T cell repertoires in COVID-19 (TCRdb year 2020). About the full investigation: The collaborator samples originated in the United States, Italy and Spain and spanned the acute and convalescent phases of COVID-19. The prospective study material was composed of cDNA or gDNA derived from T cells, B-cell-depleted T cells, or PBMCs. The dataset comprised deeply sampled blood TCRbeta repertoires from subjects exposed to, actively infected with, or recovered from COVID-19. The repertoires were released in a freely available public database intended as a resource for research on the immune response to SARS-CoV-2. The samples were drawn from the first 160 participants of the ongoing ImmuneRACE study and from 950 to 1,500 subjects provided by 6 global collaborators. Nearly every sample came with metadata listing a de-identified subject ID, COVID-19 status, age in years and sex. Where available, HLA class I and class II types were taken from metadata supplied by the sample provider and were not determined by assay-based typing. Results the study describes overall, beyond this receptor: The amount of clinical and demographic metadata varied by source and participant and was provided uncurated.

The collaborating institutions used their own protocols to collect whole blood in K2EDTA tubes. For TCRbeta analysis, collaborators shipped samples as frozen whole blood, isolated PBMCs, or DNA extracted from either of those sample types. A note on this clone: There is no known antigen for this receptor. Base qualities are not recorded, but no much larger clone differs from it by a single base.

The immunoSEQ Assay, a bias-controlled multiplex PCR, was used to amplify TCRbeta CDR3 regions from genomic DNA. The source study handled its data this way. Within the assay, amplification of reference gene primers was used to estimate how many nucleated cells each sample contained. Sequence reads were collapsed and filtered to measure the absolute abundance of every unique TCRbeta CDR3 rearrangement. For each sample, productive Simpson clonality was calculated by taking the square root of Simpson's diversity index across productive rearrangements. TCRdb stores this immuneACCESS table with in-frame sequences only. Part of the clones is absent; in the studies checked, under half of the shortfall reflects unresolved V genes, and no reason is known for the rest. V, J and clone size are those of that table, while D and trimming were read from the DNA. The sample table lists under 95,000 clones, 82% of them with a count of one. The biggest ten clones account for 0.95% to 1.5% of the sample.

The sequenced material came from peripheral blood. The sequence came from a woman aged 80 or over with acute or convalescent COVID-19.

The CDR3 in this case is CSVYATNEKLFF. The DNA is TGCAGCGTCTATGCAACTAATGAAAAACTGTTTTTT. The rearranged segments are TRBV29-1 and TRBJ1-4; no D gene is confidently identified. CDR1 and CDR2, looked up from the germline V gene, are SQVTM and ANQGSEA. A distance of 5 bases separates the germline ends of V and J, which lose 6 bases and 0 bases respectively. Including cysteine and phenylalanine, the CDR3 has 12 amino acids. The entry retains the CDR3 DNA only, 36 bases that are in frame from base 1.